A single T cell receptor (beta chain) is shown here with its context. In the study's own analysis: Estimation of nucleated cell counts relied on the amplification of reference gene primers. The protocol was immunoSEQ multiplex PCR, while the TCRdb copy is restricted to in-frame clones and leaves out a portion. V, J and clone size are taken as reported in that table, and D and trimming were inferred from the DNA itself. The sample includes about 200,000 clones, less than 80% of them seen just once. This specimen belongs to a study of blood T cell repertoires in COVID-19. This clonotype was obtained from a man aged 45-60 years who had recovered from COVID-19. The sample comprised peripheral blood.

The DNA for the CDR3 is TGTGCCAGCAGCCAAGTTGCGACTAGCGGGGCGAGCTCCTACAATGAGCAGTTCTTC. Translating it yields CASSQVATSGASSYNEQFF. The chain recombines TRBV4-2 with TRBJ2-1; 11 bases fit TRBD2. CDR1 is LGHNA, CDR2 YNFKEQ, per germline. There are 19 residues in the CDR3. Trimming cost V 1 base and J 0 bases; bases outside gene matches: 8.